This T cell receptor (beta chain) was sequenced in a study of cytomegalovirus exposure and HLA in healthy donors (dated by TCRdb to the late 2010s). About the full investigation: An earlier analysis of 587 of the donors reported 276 Gb of sequence data and about 120 million unique TCR beta sequences obtained from about 179 million T cells. Roughly 320 gigabases of sequencing data and about 92 million unique TCR sequences made up an early release that covered 500 to 650 HLA-typed donors. Among the roughly 400 genotyped donors, 75% to 90% belonged to the genetic ancestry cluster associated with self-reported Caucasian donors. The aim of the study was to test whether cataloging public T cell receptors could identify signatures of past pathogen exposure. The study used immunosequencing to profile the T cell repertoires of approximately 630 subjects and linked those repertoires to cytomegalovirus serostatus. A separate validation cohort of roughly 130 different subjects was used in addition to the roughly 670-subject first cohort. To predict cytomegalovirus infection status, the study combined high-throughput TCR immunosequencing, statistical association of individual TCRs with disease status, and machine learning. A later analysis re-analyzed previously published TCR beta repertoires from 666 donors and added high-resolution HLA genotyping to study TCR occurrence patterns. The later analysis used no new phenotypic data to find candidate immune exposures, relying instead on TCR beta sequences and their occurrence across donors. An earlier analysis of several hundred of the donors applied high-throughput TCR beta sequencing to assess whether each TCR beta V gene segment acted as functional or pseudogenic. Donor age, sex, ethnicity and CMV serostatus were compiled alongside the repertoire data. A later genetic analysis used genome-wide SNP genotypes for about three fifths of the 666 donors, treating that subset as a discovery cohort. All discovery cohort repertoires had been generated using a single sequencing platform. Both class I and class II loci were covered by HLA typing, at four-digit resolution. The number of typed donors differed by locus: about 620-630 for A, B, C, DRB1 and DQB1; some 500 for DQA1; 606 for DPA1; and 400 to 480 for DPB1. Roughly 5 DR-DQ haplotypes were treated as single units for association and clustering because of strong linkage in the cohort. Among over 350 genotyped donors of the cohort, an average of about 240,000 unique TCR beta nucleotide sequences were sequenced per donor, around 18% of them non-productive. What the authors observed across the whole study: Because counts were too low, roughly 17 rarely observed V segments, including chromosome 9 orphons, were left out of the earlier analysis of about 620 of the donors. In this cohort, only TCR beta chains were sequenced, and detectable features were limited by the absence of alpha or paired-chain data. Linkage disequilibrium might explain the correlated functional status among segregating V segments, but an unknown experimental factor could not be ruled out. Presence/absence analyses assumed roughly uniform sequencing depth across donors, an assumption that may not hold. Most TCR sequences were observed very rarely across donors, whereas some public TCRs were present in many individuals. In a later analysis, some 17,000 TCR beta sequences were associated with specific HLA alleles at a false discovery rate of 0.05. HLA typing was unavailable for some donors at each locus, so association tests used only the typed subset. A further reported finding was that TCR beta sequences accurately predicted the HLA-A and HLA-B alleles for most subjects in the first cohort. When HLA alleles, especially DR and DQ, strongly co-occurred, attributing TCR associations to individual alleles was difficult. In the study, 150 to 200 TCR beta chains were listed as associated with cytomegalovirus. In vitro tests confirmed that a few of the cytomegalovirus-associated TCR beta chains recognize cytomegalovirus antigens. In an earlier analysis of some 640 of the donors, most TCR beta V segments were observed in productive rearrangements about 90% or about 30% of the time, broadly matching IMGT annotations. Immune exposure information for the cohort was limited to CMV serostatus. According to a later analysis, TCR association rates differed among HLA loci, with DRB1 alleles showing the most associated TCRs and HLA-C alleles showing the fewest. The sequencing pipeline was judged likely to have produced a cluster of highly shared sequence variants as a technical artifact. In a later analysis, several top co-occurrence clusters were reported to appear linked to parvovirus B19, influenza, CMV and Epstein-Barr virus. In a later analysis, HLA-associated TCR beta chains were found to be more clonally expanded and to have lower generation probabilities than equally common non-associated chains. Cytomegalovirus status was reported to be diagnosed by the classifier with high specificity and sensitivity in both the original and validation cohorts. A later analysis found that most CMV-associated TCR beta chains appeared HLA-restricted, with HLA associations seemingly driven largely by CMV exposure. V-gene and J-gene trimming of TCR beta chains was associated with a missense DCLRE1C variant in a later genetic analysis, and the association was replicated in an independent cohort. In a later genetic analysis, fewer N-insertions in productive TCRs were reported among donors in an Asian-associated ancestry cluster than the approximately 630-donor mean. According to the authors, the approach could potentially be generalized to other disease states and immunological phenotypes. Some IMGT-functional V segments, including TRBV6-2 and TRBV6-3, could not be told apart with the 87-base-pair reads, so those segments were excluded.

To prepare the library, the immunoSEQ multiplex PCR assay was applied. For the multiplex PCR, a mixture combining 60 forward primers for TCR Vbeta segments and 13 reverse primers for TCR Jbeta segments was used. Amplification of the CDR3 region of rearranged TCR beta genes was performed with a multiplex PCR assay on genomic DNA. On the Illumina HiSeq System, the amplified TCR beta libraries were sequenced as 87-base-pair reads. As for how the authors treated the data: A later analysis tallied around 80 million unique TCR beta chains across the 666 repertoires, and about 10 million of those chains were shared by two or more donors. Raw reads were error-corrected and collapsed into unique sequences by a nearest-neighbor algorithm in which closely related sequences were merged to remove PCR and sequencing errors. V, D and J gene segments were assigned by aligning CDR3 sequences to IMGT reference sequences. Each retained sequence needed at least a six-nucleotide match to both a V gene segment and a J gene segment. Rearrangements were called productive when the CDR3 lacked stop codons and stayed in frame with V and J; all others were non-productive. Following IMGT convention, CDR3 was defined as the stretch from the second conserved V-encoded cysteine up to the conserved J-encoded phenylalanine. Sequences without an unambiguous match to a single V gene segment were excluded from the earlier analysis of almost 600 of the donors. An earlier analysis of a few hundred of the donors classified V segments as functional when productive rearrangements were above 56.7% and as segregating when the standard deviation between donors was above 5%. A statistical classification framework was developed to diagnose cytomegalovirus status using the catalog of TCR beta chain sequences. V and J gene assignment, in a later analysis, came from comparing TCR nucleotide sequences with IMGT/GENE-DB human TR gene sequences. The TCRdist pipeline was used in a later analysis to assign CDR3 sequences and most-parsimonious VDJ recombination scenarios. In a later analysis, each TCR beta chain was defined by its CDR3 amino acid sequence together with its V-gene family, and reads lacking a unique V-gene family were excluded. As a way to deal with suspected cross-contamination and a sequencing artifact, a later analysis dropped 500 to 700 nucleotide sequences that were highly shared and had low generation probability. In a later analysis, a clonal expansion index for each public chain was calculated from normalized within-repertoire ranks of inferred template counts. Generation probabilities in a later analysis came from a VDJ recombination model fitted to out-of-frame rearrangements, and those results were checked against IGoR. In a later analysis, hypergeometric tests were used to score TCR-TCR, TCR-HLA and TCR-CMV co-occurrence, with a repertoire-size bias correction applied to TCR pairs. A later analysis estimated false discovery rates by permuting HLA or CMV assignments 20 times. In a later analysis, co-occurring TCRs were grouped using DBSCAN, with TCRdist sequence similarity added in when clustering inside HLA-allele-positive subsets. For co-occurrence clustering, repertoires with fewer than 30,000 or more than 120,000 public chains were excluded, along with five repertoires with anomalous nucleotide sharing. Sourced from immuneACCESS, this table was stored by TCRdb with only in-frame sequences that have V and J called. A share of the clones is absent; for the studies checked, an unresolved V gene accounts for under half, and the remainder has no known explanation. V and J calls and clone size are those listed in that table; D and trimming were worked out from the DNA. The sample profile shows roughly 100,000 clones; 79% of them were found once. The ten largest clonotypes hold over 3% of the sample.

For this chain, trimming is 5 bases at the V end and 8 bases at the J end, and the number of junction bases without a gene match is 8. Spanning cysteine to phenylalanine, the CDR3 consists of 13 amino acids. Of the read, only the CDR3 DNA is kept; its 39 bases are in frame from base 1. From the germline V gene, CDR1 is SGHTS and CDR2 is YDEGEE. The cohort was made up of around 720 healthy bone marrow donors. At the time of sampling, all cohort members were nominally healthy, though unrecorded immune exposures were likely present. The donor tested CMV seronegative and was one of the 352 seronegative cohort members. Each donor provided a peripheral blood sample, and peripheral blood mononuclear cells were used for TCR beta sequencing. Genomic DNA extraction from the blood cell samples was performed with the Qiagen DNeasy Blood Extraction Kit. Remarks on this clone: Its binding antigen is unknown. No base-level quality is on record; no much larger clone is a single base apart.

The chain uses TRBV5-8 and TRBJ1-2, with 8 central nucleotides matching TRBD1. This TCR derives from a woman aged 35 to 49 in good health and CMV-seronegative. Input material: PBMCs. In nucleotide form, the sequence is TGTGCCAGCAGAATAGGACAGGGACGGGGCTACACCTTC. Its amino acids are CASRIGQGRGYTF. Outside the CDR3, residues come from the reference TRBV5-8 and TRBJ1-2 proteins, so the full variable domain is: EAGVTQSPTHLIKTRGQQATLRCSPISGHTSVYWYQQALGLGLQFLLWYDEGEERNRGNFPPRFSGRQFPNYSSELNVNALELEDSALYLCASRIGQGRGYTFGSGTRLTVV.